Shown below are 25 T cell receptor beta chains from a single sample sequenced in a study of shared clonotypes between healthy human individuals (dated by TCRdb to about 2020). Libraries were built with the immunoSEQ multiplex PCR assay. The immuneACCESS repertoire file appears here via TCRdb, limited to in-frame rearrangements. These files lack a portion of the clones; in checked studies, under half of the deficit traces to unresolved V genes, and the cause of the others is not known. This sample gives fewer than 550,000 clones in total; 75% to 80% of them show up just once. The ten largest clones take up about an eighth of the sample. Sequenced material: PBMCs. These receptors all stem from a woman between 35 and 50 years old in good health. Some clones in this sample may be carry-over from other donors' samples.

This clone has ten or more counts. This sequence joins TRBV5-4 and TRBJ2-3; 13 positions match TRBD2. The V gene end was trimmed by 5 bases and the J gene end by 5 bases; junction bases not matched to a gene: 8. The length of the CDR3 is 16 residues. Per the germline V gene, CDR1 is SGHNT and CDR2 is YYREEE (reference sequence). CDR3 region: CASRRTSGGPGDTQYF. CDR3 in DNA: TGTGCCAGCAGGCGGACTAGCGGGGGCCCCGGAGATACGCAGTATTTT.

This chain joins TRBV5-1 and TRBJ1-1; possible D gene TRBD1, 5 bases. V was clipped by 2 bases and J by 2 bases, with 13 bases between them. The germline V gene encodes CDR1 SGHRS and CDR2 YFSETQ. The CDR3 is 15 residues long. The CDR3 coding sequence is TGCGCCAGCAGCTTCACCGGGACCCCAAACACTGAAGCTTTCTTT. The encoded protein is CASSFTGTPNTEAFF. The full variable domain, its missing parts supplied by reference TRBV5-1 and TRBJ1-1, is KAGVTQTPRYLIKTRGQQVTLSCSPISGHRSVSWYQQTPGQGLQFLFEYFSETQRNKGNFPGRFSGRQFSNSRSEMNVSTLELGDSALYLCASSFTGTPNTEAFFGQGTRLTVV.

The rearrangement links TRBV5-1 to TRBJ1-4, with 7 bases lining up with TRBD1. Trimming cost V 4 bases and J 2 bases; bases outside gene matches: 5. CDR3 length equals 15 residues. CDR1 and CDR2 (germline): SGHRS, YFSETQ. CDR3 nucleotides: TGCGCCAGCAGCCCGACAGGGAACACTAATGAAAAACTGTTTTTT. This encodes CASSPTGNTNEKLFF.

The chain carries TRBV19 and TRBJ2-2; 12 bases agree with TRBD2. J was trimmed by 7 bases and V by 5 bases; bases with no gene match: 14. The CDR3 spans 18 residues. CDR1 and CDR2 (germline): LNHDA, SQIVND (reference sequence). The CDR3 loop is CASSGRELAGGPVGELFF. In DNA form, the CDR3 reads TGTGCCAGTAGTGGCCGAGAGCTAGCGGGAGGGCCTGTCGGGGAGCTGTTTTTT. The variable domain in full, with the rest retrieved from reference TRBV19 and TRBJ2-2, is DGGITQSPKYLFRKEGQNVTLSCEQNLNHDAMYWYRQDPGQGLRLIYYSQIVNDFQKGDIAEGYSVSREKKESFPLTVTSAQKNPTAFYLCASSGRELAGGPVGELFFGEGSRLTVL.

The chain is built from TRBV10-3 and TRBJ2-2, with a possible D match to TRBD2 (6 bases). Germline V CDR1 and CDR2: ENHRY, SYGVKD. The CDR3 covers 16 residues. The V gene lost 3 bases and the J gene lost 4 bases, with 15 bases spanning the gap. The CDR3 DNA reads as TGTGCCATCAGTGATATGGAGGCTAGCGTCACCGGGGAGCTGTTTTTT. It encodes CAISDMEASVTGELFF.

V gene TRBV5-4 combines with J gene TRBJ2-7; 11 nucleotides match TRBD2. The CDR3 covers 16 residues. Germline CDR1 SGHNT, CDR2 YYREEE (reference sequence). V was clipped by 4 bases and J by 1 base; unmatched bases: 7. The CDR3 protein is CASSHPTSGGSYEQYF. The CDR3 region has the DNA TGTGCCAGCAGCCATCCTACTAGCGGGGGTTCCTACGAGCAGTACTTC.

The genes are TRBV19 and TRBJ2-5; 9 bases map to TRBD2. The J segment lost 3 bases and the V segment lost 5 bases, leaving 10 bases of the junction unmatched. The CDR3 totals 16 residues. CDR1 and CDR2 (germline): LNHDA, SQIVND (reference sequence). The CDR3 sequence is CASSPFLREGEETQYF. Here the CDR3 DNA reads TGTGCCAGTAGTCCCTTTTTGCGGGAGGGGGAAGAGACCCAGTACTTC.

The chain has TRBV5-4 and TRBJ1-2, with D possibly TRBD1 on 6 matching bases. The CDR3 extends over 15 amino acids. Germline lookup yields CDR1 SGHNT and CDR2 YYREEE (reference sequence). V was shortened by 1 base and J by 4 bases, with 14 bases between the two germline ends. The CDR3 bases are TGTGCCAGCAGCTTGTCGGTTGGGGGCGGCTATGGCTACACCTTC. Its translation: CASSLSVGGGYGYTF.

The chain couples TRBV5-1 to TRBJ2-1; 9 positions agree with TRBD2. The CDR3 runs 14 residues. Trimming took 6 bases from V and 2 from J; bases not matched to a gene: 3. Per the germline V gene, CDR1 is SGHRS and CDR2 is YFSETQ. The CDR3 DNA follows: TGCGCCAGCACCCTAGCGGGGACCTACAATGAGCAGTTCTTC. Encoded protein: CASTLAGTYNEQFF.

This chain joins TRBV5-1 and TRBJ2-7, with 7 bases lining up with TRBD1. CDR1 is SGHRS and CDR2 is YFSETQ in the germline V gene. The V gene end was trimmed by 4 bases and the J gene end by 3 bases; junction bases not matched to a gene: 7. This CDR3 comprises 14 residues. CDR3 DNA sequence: TGCGCCAGCAGCCCGGACAGGACCGACTACGAGCAGTACTTC. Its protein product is CASSPDRTDYEQYF.

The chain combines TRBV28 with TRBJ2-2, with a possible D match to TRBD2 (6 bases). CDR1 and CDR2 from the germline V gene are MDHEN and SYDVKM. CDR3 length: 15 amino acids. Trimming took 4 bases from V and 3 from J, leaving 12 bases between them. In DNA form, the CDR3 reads TGTGCCAGCAGTTCGATAGGGACTTACACCGGGGAGCTGTTTTTT. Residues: CASSSIGTYTGELFF.

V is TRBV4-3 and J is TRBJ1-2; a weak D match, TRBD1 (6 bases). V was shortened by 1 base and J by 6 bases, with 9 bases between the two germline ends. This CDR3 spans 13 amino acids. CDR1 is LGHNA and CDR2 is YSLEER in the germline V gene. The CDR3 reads CASSQAGTNGYTF. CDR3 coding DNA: TGCGCCAGCAGCCAAGCCGGGACAAATGGCTACACCTTC.

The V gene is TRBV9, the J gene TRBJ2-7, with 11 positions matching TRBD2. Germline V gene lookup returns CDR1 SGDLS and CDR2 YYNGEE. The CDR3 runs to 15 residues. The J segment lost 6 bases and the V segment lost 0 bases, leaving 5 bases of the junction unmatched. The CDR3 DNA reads TGTGCCAGCAGCGTAGCACTAGCGGGAGAGAGCGAGCAGTACTTC. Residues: CASSVALAGESEQYF. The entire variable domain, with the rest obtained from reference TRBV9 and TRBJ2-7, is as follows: DSGVTQTPKHLITATGQRVTLRCSPRSGDLSVYWYQQSLDQGLQFLIQYYNGEERAKGNILERFSAQQFPDLHSELNLSSLELGDSALYFCASSVALAGESEQYFGPGTRLTVT.

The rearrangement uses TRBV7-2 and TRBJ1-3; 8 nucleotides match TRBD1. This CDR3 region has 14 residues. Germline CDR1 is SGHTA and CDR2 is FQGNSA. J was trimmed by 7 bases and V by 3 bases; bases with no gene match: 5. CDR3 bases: TGTGCCAGCAGCTTTTGGCAGGGGGCTAACACCATATATTTT. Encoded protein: CASSFWQGANTIYF.

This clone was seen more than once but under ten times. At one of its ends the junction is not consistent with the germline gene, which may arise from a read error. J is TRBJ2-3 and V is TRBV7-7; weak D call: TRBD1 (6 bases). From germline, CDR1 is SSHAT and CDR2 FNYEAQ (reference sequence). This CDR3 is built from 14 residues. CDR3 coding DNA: TGTGCTAGCAGCTTAGGTACAGGGTTGGATACGCAGTATTTT. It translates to CASSLGTGLDTQYF. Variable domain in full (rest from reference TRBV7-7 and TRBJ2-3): GAGVSQSPRYKVTKRGQDVTLRCDPISSHATLYWYQQALGQGPEFLTYFNYEAQPDKSGLPSDRFSAERPEGSISTLTIQRTEQRDSAMYRCASSLGTGLDTQYFGPGTRLTVL.

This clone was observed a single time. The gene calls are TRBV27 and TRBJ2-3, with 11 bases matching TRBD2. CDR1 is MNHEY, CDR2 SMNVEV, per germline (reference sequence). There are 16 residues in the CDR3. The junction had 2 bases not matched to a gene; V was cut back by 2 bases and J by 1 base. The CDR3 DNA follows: TGTGCCAGCAGTTTAGGGGGACTAGCGGGCACAGATACGCAGTATTTT. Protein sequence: CASSLGGLAGTDTQYF.

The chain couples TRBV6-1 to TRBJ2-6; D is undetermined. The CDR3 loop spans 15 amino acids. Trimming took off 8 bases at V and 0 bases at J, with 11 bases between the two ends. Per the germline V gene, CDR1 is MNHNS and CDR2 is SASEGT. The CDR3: CASARWGSGANVLTF. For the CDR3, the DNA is TGTGCCAGCGCCCGCTGGGGCTCTGGGGCCAACGTCCTGACTTTC.

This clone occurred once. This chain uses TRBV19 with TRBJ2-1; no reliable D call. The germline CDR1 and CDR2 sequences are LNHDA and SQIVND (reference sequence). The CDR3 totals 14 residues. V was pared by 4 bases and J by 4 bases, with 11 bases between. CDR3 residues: CASSNQHEYNEQFF. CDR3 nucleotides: TGTGCCAGTAGTAACCAGCACGAGTACAATGAGCAGTTCTTC.

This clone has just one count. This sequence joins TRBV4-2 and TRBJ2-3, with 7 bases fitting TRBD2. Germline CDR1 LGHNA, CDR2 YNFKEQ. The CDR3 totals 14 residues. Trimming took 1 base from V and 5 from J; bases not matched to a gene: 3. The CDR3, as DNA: TGTGCCAGCAGCCAAGGGGGGGGTGGAGATACGCAGTATTTT. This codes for CASSQGGGGDTQYF.

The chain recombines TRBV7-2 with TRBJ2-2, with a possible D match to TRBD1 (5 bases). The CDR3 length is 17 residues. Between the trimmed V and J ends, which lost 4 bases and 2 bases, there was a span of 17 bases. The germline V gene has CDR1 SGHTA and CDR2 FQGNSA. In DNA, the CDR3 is TGTGCCAGCAGCTCCCCCTGGGGCCTGCAAAACACCGGGGAGCTGTTTTTT. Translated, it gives CASSSPWGLQNTGELFF.

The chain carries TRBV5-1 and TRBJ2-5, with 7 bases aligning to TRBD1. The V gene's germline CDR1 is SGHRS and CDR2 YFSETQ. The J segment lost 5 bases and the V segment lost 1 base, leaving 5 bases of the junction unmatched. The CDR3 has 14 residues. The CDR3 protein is CASSLWQGDETQYF. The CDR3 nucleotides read TGCGCCAGCAGCTTGTGGCAGGGGGACGAGACCCAGTACTTC.

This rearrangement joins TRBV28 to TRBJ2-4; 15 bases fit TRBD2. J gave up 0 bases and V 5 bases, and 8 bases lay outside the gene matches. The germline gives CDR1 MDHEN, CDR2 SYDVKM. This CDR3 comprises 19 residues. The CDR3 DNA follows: TGTGCCAGCAGTCTGGGACTAGCGGGAGGTACCTTAGCCAAAAACATTCAGTACTTC. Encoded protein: CASSLGLAGGTLAKNIQYF.

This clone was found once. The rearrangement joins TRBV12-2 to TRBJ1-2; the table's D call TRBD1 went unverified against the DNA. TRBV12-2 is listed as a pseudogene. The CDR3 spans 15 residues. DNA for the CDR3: TGTGCAAGTCGCTTAGACGGGACAGGGGACCATGGCTACACCTTC. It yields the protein CASRLDGTGDHGYTF.

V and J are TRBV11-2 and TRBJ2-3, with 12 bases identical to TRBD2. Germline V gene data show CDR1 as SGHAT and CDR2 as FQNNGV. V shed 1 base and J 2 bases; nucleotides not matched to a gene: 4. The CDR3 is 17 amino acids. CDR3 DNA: TGTGCCAGCAGCTTAGGGACTAGCGGGACCTACACAGATACGCAGTATTTT. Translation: CASSLGTSGTYTDTQYF. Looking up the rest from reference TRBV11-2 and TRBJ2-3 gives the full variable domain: EAGVAQSPRYKIIEKRQSVAFWCNPISGHATLYWYQQILGQGPKLLIQFQNNGVVDDSQLPKDRFSAERLKGVDSTLKIQPAKLEDSAVYLCASSLGTSGTYTDTQYFGPGTRLTVL.

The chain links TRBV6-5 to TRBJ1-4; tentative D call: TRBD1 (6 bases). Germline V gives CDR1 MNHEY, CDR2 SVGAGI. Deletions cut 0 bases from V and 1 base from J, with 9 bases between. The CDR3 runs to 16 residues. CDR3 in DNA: TGTGCCAGCAGTTACTCCCTACAGGGAACTAATGAAAAACTGTTTTTT. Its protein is CASSYSLQGTNEKLFF.